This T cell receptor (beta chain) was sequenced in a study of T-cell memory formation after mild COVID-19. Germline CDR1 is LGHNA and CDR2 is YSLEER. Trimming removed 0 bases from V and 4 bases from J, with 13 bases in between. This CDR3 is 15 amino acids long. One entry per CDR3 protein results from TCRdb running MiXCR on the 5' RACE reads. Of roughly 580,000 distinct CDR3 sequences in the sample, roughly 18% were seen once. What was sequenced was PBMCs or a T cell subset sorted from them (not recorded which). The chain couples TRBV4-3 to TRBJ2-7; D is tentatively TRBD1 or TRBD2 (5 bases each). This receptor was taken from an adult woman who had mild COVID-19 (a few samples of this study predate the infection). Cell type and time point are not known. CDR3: CASSQEGDGTYEQYF. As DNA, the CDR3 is TGCGCCAGCAGCCAAGAAGGGGACGGCACTTACGAGCAGTACTTC.